This T cell receptor beta chain appears in the sequencing data of a study of post-analysis software for immune sequencing data. Study results and caveats: Diversity measured as normalized Chao1 was significantly lower in multiple sclerosis patients than in controls. Controls showed lower frequencies than patients for several TRBV segments, and TRBV5-6, TRBV5-1 and TRBV20-1 were among these. Strong co-clustering by F measure was evident for samples that had been prepared in the same batch.

Each TCR beta cDNA library carried unique molecular identifiers. Each batch of about 0.9 to 10 million T cells produced hundreds of thousands of cDNA molecules. MiXCR, run by TCRdb on the PCR reads, gives a single entry per CDR3 protein. The sample yields 450,000 to 700,000 distinct CDR3 sequences, roughly 47% seen once. Concerning this clonotype: Antigen: not known.

The CDR3 has 18 residues. Sequencing used blood. This rearrangement joins TRBV21-1 to TRBJ1-4. TRBV21-1 is termed a pseudogene. The sequence derives from a girl aged 5-17 years with multiple sclerosis. The CDR3 bases are TGTGCCAGCATTGCCAGCAAGGATCAGACGGCAACTAATGAAGAACTGTTTTTT. This gives the protein CASIASKDQTATNEELFF.